These 25 T cell receptor beta chains were sequenced from one sample in a study of cytomegalovirus exposure and HLA in healthy donors listed by TCRdb under 2017. Library generation was performed with the immunoSEQ multiplex PCR assay. For the multiplex PCR, a mixture combining 60 forward primers for TCR Vbeta segments and 13 reverse primers for TCR Jbeta segments was used. TCRdb provides this immuneACCESS table in a form limited to in-frame rearrangements. Some clones are lacking; in checked studies, under half of them reflect an unresolved V gene, and why the rest are absent is not known. The sample table holds about 160,000 clones, of which approximately 77% were seen once. The ten top clones hold 3.7% of the sample. Sequenced sample: PBMCs. Source of these receptors: a man younger than 40 in good health and CMV-seropositive.

In regard to this clone: The sample carries other DNA sequences with the same CDR3. This chain links TRBV5-1 with TRBJ2-5; D call uncertain. Germline assignment: CDR1 SGHRS and CDR2 YFSETQ. The CDR3 has 14 amino acids. V shed 0 bases and J shed 1 base, with 7 bases lying between them. In DNA form, the CDR3 reads TGCGCCAGCAGCTTGGCGGGTGGCCAAGAGACCCAGTACTTC. Translation: CASSLAGGQETQYF.

V is TRBV11-2 and J is TRBJ1-1; no definite D call. V was cut by 3 bases and J by 3 bases, with 8 bases left in between. Looked up from germline, CDR1 is SGHAT and CDR2 is FQNNGV. This CDR3 has 13 residues. For the CDR3, the DNA is TGTGCCAGCAGCTTGGCGGAGTACACTGAAGCTTTCTTT. Amino acid sequence: CASSLAEYTEAFF.

This chain connects TRBV19 to TRBJ2-1; 9 bases are shared with TRBD1. Germline V gives CDR1 LNHDA, CDR2 SQIVND (reference sequence). Germline trimming cut 7 bases from V and 5 bases from J; bases unmatched to any gene: 9. There are 15 residues in the CDR3. The CDR3: CASNGGGQGDNEQFF. Here the CDR3 DNA reads TGTGCCAGTAACGGAGGGGGACAGGGAGACAATGAGCAGTTCTTC.

This chain uses TRBV5-6 with TRBJ2-3; D is possibly TRBD1 (5 bases). This CDR3 region has 14 residues. Trimming left V 2 bases short and J 2 bases short, with 9 bases between. Germline V lookup: CDR1 SGHDT, CDR2 YYEEEE. The CDR3 nucleotides are TGTGCCAGCAGCTTAAGACAGTTCACAGATACGCAGTATTTT. Amino acid sequence: CASSLRQFTDTQYF.

J is TRBJ1-1 and V is TRBV6-5; 9 nucleotides agree with TRBD1. Trimming took 4 bases from V and 11 from J; bases not matched to a gene: 14. This CDR3 has 15 amino acids. Per germline, CDR1 MNHEY and CDR2 SVGAGI. In DNA form, the CDR3 reads TGTGCCAGCAGTTTAAGACCGGGACAGGGCTCTACGGCTTTCTTT. It is translated as CASSLRPGQGSTAFF.

The rearrangement joins TRBV15 to TRBJ2-5; 13 positions match TRBD2. The CDR3 is 18 amino acids. The junction had 7 bases not matched to a gene; V was cut back by 1 base and J by 2 bases. Germline V gene data show CDR1 as LNHNV and CDR2 as YYDKDF (reference sequence). Written as DNA, the CDR3 is TGTGCCACCAGCAGAGCAAAAGGACTAGCGGGGGTTCAAGAGACCCAGTACTTC. This translates into CATSRAKGLAGVQETQYF.

The rearrangement links TRBV5-1 to TRBJ2-5; a possible D gene is TRBD1 (6 bases). The V end was cut by 0 bases, the J end by 4 bases, with 7 bases between. This CDR3 has 13 residues. Germline CDR1 reads SGHRS; CDR2 reads YFSETQ. Here the CDR3 DNA reads TGCGCCAGCAGCTTGGGAGGGGGAGAGACCCAGTACTTC. Residues: CASSLGGGETQYF.

V is TRBV7-8 and J is TRBJ1-6; D is possibly TRBD1 (5 bases). V was trimmed by 1 base and J by 6 bases, leaving 10 bases between them. CDR1 SGHVS and CDR2 FQNEAQ come from the germline V gene. This CDR3 spans 15 amino acids. This CDR3 is CASSLGRASNSPLHF. The CDR3 nucleotides are TGTGCCAGCAGCTTAGGCAGGGCCAGTAATTCACCCCTCCACTTT.

This chain uses TRBV6-1 with TRBJ1-5; 8 nucleotides match TRBD1. CDR1 is MNHNS, CDR2 SASEGT, per germline. The CDR3 has 14 residues. V shed 4 bases and J 4 bases; nucleotides not matched to a gene: 3. In DNA, the CDR3 is TGTGCCAGCAGTGCGCGACAGGGGAATCAGCCCCAGCATTTT. Protein: CASSARQGNQPQHF.

The rearrangement links TRBV9 to TRBJ1-6; D gene unclear. In germline, CDR1 is SGDLS, CDR2 YYNGEE. Trimming removed 2 bases at V and 6 bases at J, with 9 bases between. The CDR3 spans 14 residues. As DNA, the CDR3 is TGTGCCAGCAGCGTCGGACTGAGTAATTCACCCCTCCACTTT. Protein: CASSVGLSNSPLHF.

This CDR3 is CASSAQGRGYEQYF. The CDR3 region has the DNA TGTGCCAGCAGCGCACAGGGACGGGGCTACGAGCAGTACTTC. The genes are TRBV7-3 and TRBJ2-7; possible D gene TRBD1, 6 bases. Trimming cost V 5 bases and J 3 bases, with 14 bases left between them. Germline V CDR1 and CDR2: SGHTA, FQGTGA. CDR3 length equals 14 residues.

V usage is TRBV6-1 and J usage is TRBJ2-3, with D possibly being TRBD1 (6 bases). The CDR3 totals 16 residues. Germline CDR1 is MNHNS and CDR2 is SASEGT. Between the trimmed V and J ends, which lost 2 bases and 3 bases, there was a span of 15 bases. The CDR3 DNA reads as TGTGCCAGCAGTGAAACAGGGAATTGGTGGACAGATACGCAGTATTTT. It translates to CASSETGNWWTDTQYF.

There are a few counts of this clone. The chain joins TRBV4-1 to TRBJ2-2, with D maybe TRBD2 (5 bases). The ends were cut back, 5 bases at V and 5 bases at J, with 9 bases in the middle. The CDR3 spans 13 residues. Germline assignment: CDR1 MGHRA and CDR2 YSYEKL. The CDR3 loop is CASSLGGTGELFF. In nucleotides, the CDR3 is TGCGCCAGCAGCTTAGGCGGGACCGGGGAGCTGTTTTTT.

This chain connects TRBV19 to TRBJ1-5; 7 bases align to TRBD1. With V trimmed by 6 bases and J by 3 bases, 8 bases remained unmatched. The length of the CDR3 is 15 residues. The germline gives CDR1 LNHDA, CDR2 SQIVND (reference sequence). CDR3 region: CASSGSTGTNQPQHF. The CDR3 nucleotides are TGTGCCAGTAGCGGATCGACAGGGACCAATCAGCCCCAGCATTTT.

The chain is built from TRBV29-1 and TRBJ2-7; 8 nucleotides agree with TRBD2. CDR1 and CDR2 (germline): SQVTM, ANQGSEA. The CDR3 covers 13 residues. The V segment lost 5 bases and the J segment 3 bases; nucleotides outside the gene matches: 6. The CDR3 sequence is CSVLSGSFYEQYF. The CDR3 DNA follows: TGCAGCGTTTTAAGCGGGAGCTTCTACGAGCAGTACTTC.

Here the CDR3 DNA reads TGCGCCAGCAGCCAAGGGGTCGGGGGGACGCAGTATTTT. Translating gives CASSQGVGGTQYF. The chain combines TRBV4-1 with TRBJ2-3; TRBD2 agrees at 7 bases. The CDR3 is 13 residues long. Per germline, CDR1 MGHRA and CDR2 YSYEKL. V lost 1 base to trimming and J lost 9 bases; unmatched junction nucleotides: 4.

The chain couples TRBV5-1 to TRBJ2-7, with TRBD2 matching 7 bases. From germline, CDR1 is SGHRS and CDR2 YFSETQ. This CDR3 contains 15 residues. V lost 0 bases and J lost 0; bases outside the gene matches: 3. CDR3 amino acids: CASSLERGTSYEQYF. CDR3 DNA sequence: TGCGCCAGCAGCTTGGAGCGGGGAACCTCCTACGAGCAGTACTTC.

This chain joins TRBV30 and TRBJ1-1, with D hard to call. This CDR3 comprises 11 residues. CDR1 is GTSNPN, CDR2 SVGIG, per germline (reference sequence). The V end was cut by 5 bases, the J end by 11 bases, with 15 bases between. CDR3 DNA: TGTGCCTGGGAGGGCCTGGCGCAGGCTTTCTTT. It is translated as CAWEGLAQAFF.

This clone has just one count. The chain is built from TRBV6-1 and TRBJ2-1, with 8 nucleotides matching TRBD1. Per germline, CDR1 MNHNS and CDR2 SASEGT. With 4 bases clipped from V and 7 bases from J, the junction kept 9 bases outside the gene matches. CDR3 length: 15 residues. The CDR3 sequence: CASSGPGGASNEQFF. In DNA form, the CDR3 reads TGTGCCAGCAGTGGCCCAGGGGGCGCATCGAATGAGCAGTTCTTC.

A few counts support this clone. The chain carries TRBV19 and TRBJ2-5; 12 nucleotides agree with TRBD1. CDR3 length: 16 amino acids. The V segment lost 4 bases and the J segment 3 bases; nucleotides outside the gene matches: 6. In germline, CDR1 is LNHDA, CDR2 SQIVND (reference sequence). This CDR3 is CASSTPGQGAKETQYF. CDR3 DNA sequence: TGTGCCAGTAGTACCCCGGGACAGGGGGCTAAAGAGACCCAGTACTTC.

This chain connects TRBV27 to TRBJ2-5; 12 positions agree with TRBD1. CDR1 is MNHEY, CDR2 SMNVEV, per germline (reference sequence). This CDR3 contains 15 residues. V shed 5 bases and J 4 bases; nucleotides not matched to a gene: 5. The CDR3 coding sequence is TGTGCCAGCAGTCCAAGGGACAGGGGGCGAGAGACCCAGTACTTC. Translating gives CASSPRDRGRETQYF.

The CDR3 spells CASSHLLHRGRNSYEQYF. For the CDR3, the DNA is TGCGCCAGCAGCCACTTATTGCACAGGGGAAGGAATAGTTACGAGCAGTACTTC. The rearrangement joins TRBV4-1 to TRBJ2-7; TRBD1 matches at 7 bases. CDR3 size: 18 residues. The junction had 18 bases not matched to a gene; V was cut back by 3 bases and J by 4 bases. Per the germline V gene, CDR1 is MGHRA and CDR2 is YSYEKL.

The chain couples TRBV5-1 to TRBJ1-1; 7 bases are shared with TRBD1. This CDR3 spans 15 amino acids. Germline assignment: CDR1 SGHRS and CDR2 YFSETQ. The V gene end was trimmed by 4 bases and the J gene end by 0 bases; junction bases not matched to a gene: 6. The CDR3 loop is CASSRGTVMNTEAFF. In DNA form, the CDR3 reads TGCGCCAGCAGCCGCGGGACAGTGATGAACACTGAAGCTTTCTTT.

The genes are TRBV4-1 and TRBJ1-1, with D possibly being TRBD1 (6 bases). V lost 2 bases and J lost 5, with 9 bases in between. Per the germline V gene, CDR1 is MGHRA and CDR2 is YSYEKL. This CDR3 is built from 13 residues. CDR3 coding DNA: TGCGCCAGCAGCCAAACAGGGCGGACTGAAGCTTTCTTT. It translates to CASSQTGRTEAFF.

The gene calls are TRBV28 and TRBJ1-1; D call uncertain. Trimming pared 3 bases from V and 0 bases from J, leaving 14 bases between. Germline V gene data show CDR1 as MDHEN and CDR2 as SYDVKM. The CDR3 covers 16 residues. For the CDR3, the DNA is TGTGCCAGCAGTTTCTCAACGGGAAGAATGAACACTGAAGCTTTCTTT. It translates to CASSFSTGRMNTEAFF.